This TCR beta chain was captured in a study of PD-1 blockade in classical Hodgkin lymphoma. There are 11 residues in the CDR3. The germline V gene encodes CDR1 SGHDT and CDR2 YYEEEE. V lost 1 base and J lost 7, with 6 bases in between. This sample's time point: newly diagnosed, previously untreated cHL patient sample. Newly diagnosed, untreated classical Hodgkin lymphoma PBMCs served as comparison. Repertoires were generated with immunoSEQ multiplex PCR, while TCRdb's copy carries only in-frame clones and drops some. The top ten clones hold about 5.3% of a sample with about 47,000 clones, just over 90% of them seen once.

Sequenced sample: peripheral blood mononuclear cells (PBMCs). This sequence originates from a human donor with classical Hodgkin lymphoma. The chain links TRBV5-6 to TRBJ2-7; D gene uncertain. The CDR3 protein is CASSLFQEQYF. The CDR3 DNA sequence: TGTGCCAGCAGCTTGTTTCAGGAGCAGTACTTC.